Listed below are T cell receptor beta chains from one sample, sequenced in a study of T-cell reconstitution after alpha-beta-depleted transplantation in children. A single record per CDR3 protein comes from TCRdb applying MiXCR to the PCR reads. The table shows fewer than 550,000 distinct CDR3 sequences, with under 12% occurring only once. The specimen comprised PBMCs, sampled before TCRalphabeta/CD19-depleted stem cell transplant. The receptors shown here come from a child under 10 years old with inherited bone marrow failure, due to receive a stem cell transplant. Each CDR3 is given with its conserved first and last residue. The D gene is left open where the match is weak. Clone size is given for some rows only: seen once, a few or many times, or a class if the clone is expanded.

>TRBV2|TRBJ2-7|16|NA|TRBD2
TGTGCCAGCAGTGGTCAACTAGCGGGGCTCTCCTACGAGCAGTACTTC
CASSGQLAGLSYEQYF
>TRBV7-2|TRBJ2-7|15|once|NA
NA
CASSLVASGINERYF
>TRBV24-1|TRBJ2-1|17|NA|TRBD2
TGTGCCACCAGTGATTTTGGTGGGACTAGATCACCCAATGAGCAGTTCTTC
CATSDFGGTRSPNEQFF
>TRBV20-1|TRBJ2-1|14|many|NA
TGCAGTGCCCCAAGCCCTGCTCGCTACAATGAGCAGTTCTTC
CSAPSPARYNEQFF
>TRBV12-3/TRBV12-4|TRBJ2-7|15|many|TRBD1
TGTGCCAGCAGTTTCCGACAGGGGCCTTCCTACGAGCAGTACTTC
CASSFRQGPSYEQYF
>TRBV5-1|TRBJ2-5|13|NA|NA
TGCGCCAGCAGCTTGGGTTCAGAAGAGACCCTGTACTTC
CASSLGSEETLYF
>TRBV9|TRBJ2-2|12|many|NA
TGTGCCAGCAGCGTAGAGGCCGGGGAGCTGTTTTTT
CASSVEAGELFF
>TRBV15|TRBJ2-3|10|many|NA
TGTGCCACCAGCACGGATACGCAGTATTTT
CATSTDTQYF
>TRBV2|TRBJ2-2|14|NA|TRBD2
TGTGCCAGCAGGGGACTAGCGGGTGCCGGGGAGCTGTTTTTT
CASRGLAGAGELFF
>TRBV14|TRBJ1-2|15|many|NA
TGTGCCAGCAGCCAAGAGACAAGTTTAAGCTATGGCTACACCTTC
CASSQETSLSYGYTF
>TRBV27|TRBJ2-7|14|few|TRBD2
TGTGCCAGCGTCCAACGGGAGGGCCATTACGAGCAGTACTTC
CASVQREGHYEQYF
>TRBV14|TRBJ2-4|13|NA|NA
TGTGCCAGCAGCCGATCGGGCCGGCACATTCAGTACTTC
CASSRSGRHIQYF
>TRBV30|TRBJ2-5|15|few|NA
TGTGCCTGGAGTGGGGTTGGCGGGGTCCAAGAGACCCAGTACTTC
CAWSGVGGVQETQYF
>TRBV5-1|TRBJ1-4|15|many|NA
TGCGCCAGCAGGCCGGACATTGCAACTAATGAAAAACTGTTTTTT
CASRPDIATNEKLFF
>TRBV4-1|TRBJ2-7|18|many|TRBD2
TGCGCCAGCAGCCAAGGGGGGGGAGCGGGCCTAGCGGGGTACGAGCAGTACTTC
CASSQGGGAGLAGYEQYF
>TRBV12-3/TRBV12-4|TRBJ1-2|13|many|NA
TGTGCCAGCAGTTTCCCCGGGAGCTATGGCTACACCTTC
CASSFPGSYGYTF
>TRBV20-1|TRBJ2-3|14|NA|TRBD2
TGCAGTGCAAGACTAGCGGGAGCTACAGATACGCAGTATTTT
CSARLAGATDTQYF
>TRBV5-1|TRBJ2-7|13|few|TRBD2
TGCGCCAGCAGACTAGCGGGACTCTACGAGCAGTACTTC
CASRLAGLYEQYF
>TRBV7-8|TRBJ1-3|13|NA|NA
TGTGCCAGCAGCTTATTCTCAGCGCCCACCATATATTTT
CASSLFSAPTIYF
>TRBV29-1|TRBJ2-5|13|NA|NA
TGCAGCGTTGAATCGGATAGGAGGGAGACCCAGTACTTC
CSVESDRRETQYF
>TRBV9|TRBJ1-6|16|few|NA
TGTGCCAGCAGCGTAGGCTGGAGCTCCTATAATTCACCCCTCCACTTT
CASSVGWSSYNSPLHF
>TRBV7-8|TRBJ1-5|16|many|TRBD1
TGTGCCAGCAGCGCAGGACAGGGGTATAGCAATCAGCCCCAGCATTTT
CASSAGQGYSNQPQHF
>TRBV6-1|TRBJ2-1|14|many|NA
TGTGCCAGCAGTAGGGAGCGGATACGGAATGAGCAGTTCTTC
CASSRERIRNEQFF
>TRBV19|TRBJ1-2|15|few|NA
TGTGCCAGTAGTATAATGGGGGGTTCCCCCTATGGCTACACCTTC
CASSIMGGSPYGYTF
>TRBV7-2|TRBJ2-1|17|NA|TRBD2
TGTGCCAGCAGCTTAAGCCATTGGGTACGGGAGGGACTTGAGCAGTTCTTC
CASSLSHWVREGLEQFF
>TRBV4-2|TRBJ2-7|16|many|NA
TGTGCCAGCAGCCAAGAGACAAGCGCGAGCTCCTACGAGCAGTACTTC
CASSQETSASSYEQYF
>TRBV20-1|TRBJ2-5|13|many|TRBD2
TGCAGTACGCTTAGACTAGCCAGAGAGACCCAGTACTTC
CSTLRLARETQYF
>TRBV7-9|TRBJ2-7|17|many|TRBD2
TGTGCCAGCAGCATTTATAGCGGGACACGCCATCCCTACGAGCAGTACTTC
CASSIYSGTRHPYEQYF
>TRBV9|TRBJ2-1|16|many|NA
TGTGCCAGCAGCGAGAGGGGGGACTTCTCTTACAATGAGCAGTTCTTC
CASSERGDFSYNEQFF
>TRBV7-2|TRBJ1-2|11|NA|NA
TGTGCCAGCAGCTTATACAATGGCTACACCTTC
CASSLYNGYTF
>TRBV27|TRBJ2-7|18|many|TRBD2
TGTGCCAGCAGTTTATCGTACTTATACCTAGCGGGAGATCACGAGCAGTACTTC
CASSLSYLYLAGDHEQYF
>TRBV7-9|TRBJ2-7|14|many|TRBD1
TGTGCCAGCAGCCATACAGGGGTGTCCTACGAGCAGTACTTC
CASSHTGVSYEQYF
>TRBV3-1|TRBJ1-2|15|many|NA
TGTGCCAGCAGCTACCGAGGGGGTGGTAACTATGGCTACACCTTC
CASSYRGGGNYGYTF
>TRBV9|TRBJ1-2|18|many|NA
TGTGCCAGCAGCGTAGATGTCCGGGGCAGTGGCACCAACTATGGCTACACCTTC
CASSVDVRGSGTNYGYTF
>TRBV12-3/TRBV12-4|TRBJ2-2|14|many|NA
TGTGCCAGCAGTTTTGTAGGAGACACCGGGGAGCTGTTTTTT
CASSFVGDTGELFF
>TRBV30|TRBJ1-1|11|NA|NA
TGTGCGCCAGGGTTTGGGACTGAAGCTTTCTTT
CAPGFGTEAFF
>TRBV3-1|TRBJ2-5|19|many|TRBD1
TGTGCCAGCAGCCAGGGGACAGGGTATTTCCGTCTGGGGCAAGAGACCCAGTACTTC
CASSQGTGYFRLGQETQYF
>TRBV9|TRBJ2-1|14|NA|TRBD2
TGTGCCAGCTCGGCTAGCGGGAGGGGGGATGAGCAGTTCTTC
CASSASGRGDEQFF
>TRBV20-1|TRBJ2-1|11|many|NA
TGCAGTGCTCGTGGTAGTAAAGAGCAGTTCTTC
CSARGSKEQFF
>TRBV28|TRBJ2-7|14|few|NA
TGTGCCAGCACCAAACTAGGTTTCTCCTACGAGCAGTACTTC
CASTKLGFSYEQYF
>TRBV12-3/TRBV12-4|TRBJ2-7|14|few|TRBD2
TGTGCCAGCAGCCCGTGGGCTAGCGGGGAGGAGCAGTACTTC
CASSPWASGEEQYF
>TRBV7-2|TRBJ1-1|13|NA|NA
TGTGCCAGCAGCTTAGTGGGACCGGAGTTGGCTTTCTTT
CASSLVGPELAFF
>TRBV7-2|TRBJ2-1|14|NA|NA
TGTGCCAGCAGCGCCTCCTCCAGCGCCAATGAGCAGTTCTTC
CASSASSSANEQFF
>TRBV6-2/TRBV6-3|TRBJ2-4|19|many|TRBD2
TGTGCCAGCAGTCCCGGGACTAGCCATAGAAACTTAGCCAAAAACATTCAGTACTTC
CASSPGTSHRNLAKNIQYF
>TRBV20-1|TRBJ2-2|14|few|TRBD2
TGCAGTGCTGCGCGGGAGGGGGGCACCGGGGAGCTGTTTTTT
CSAAREGGTGELFF
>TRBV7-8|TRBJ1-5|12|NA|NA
TGTGCCAGCAGCGCCTCAGGAAGGCCCCAGCATTTT
CASSASGRPQHF
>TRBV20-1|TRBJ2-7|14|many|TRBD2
TGCAGTGCTCCCGTAAGCGGGAGTATCTACGAGCAGTACTTC
CSAPVSGSIYEQYF
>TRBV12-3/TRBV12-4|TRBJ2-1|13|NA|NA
TGTGCCAGCAGTTTAAGTCAGGAGGATGAGCAGTTCTTC
CASSLSQEDEQFF
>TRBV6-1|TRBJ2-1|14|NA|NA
TGTGCCAGCAGTGAAAGAGCCGGATACAATGAGCAGTTCTTC
CASSERAGYNEQFF
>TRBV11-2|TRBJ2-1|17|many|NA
TGTGCCAGCAGCTTAGGGGTAGGAGGTGTTCCCTACAATGAGCAGTTCTTC
CASSLGVGGVPYNEQFF
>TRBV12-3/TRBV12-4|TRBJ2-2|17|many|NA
TGTGCCAGCAAAGCCCCCCTTTGGAGCTGGAACACCGGGGAGCTGTTTTTT
CASKAPLWSWNTGELFF
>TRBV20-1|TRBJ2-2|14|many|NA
TGCAGCGGGGTAGGGACTCCTAACACCGGGGAGCTGTTTTTT
CSGVGTPNTGELFF
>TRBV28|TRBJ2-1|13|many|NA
TGTGCCAGTAAAGCGGGCGCCTACAATGAGCAGTTCTTC
CASKAGAYNEQFF
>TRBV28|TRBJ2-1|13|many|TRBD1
TGTGCCAGCAGTATGCGGACAGGGAATGAGCAGTTCTTC
CASSMRTGNEQFF
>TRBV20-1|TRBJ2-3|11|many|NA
TGCAGTGCCAGAGGGTCAGATACGCAGTATTTT
CSARGSDTQYF
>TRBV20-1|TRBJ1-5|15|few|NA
TGCAGTGCTAAGGGGGAATGGATTAGCAATCAGCCCCAGCATTTT
CSAKGEWISNQPQHF
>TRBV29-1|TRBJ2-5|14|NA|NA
TGCAGCGCCCTCGGAGGGTATTACCAAGAGACCCAGTACTTC
CSALGGYYQETQYF
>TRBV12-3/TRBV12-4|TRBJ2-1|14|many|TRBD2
TGTGCCAGCAGTTTATTTAGCGGGAGACGGGAGCAGTTCTTC
CASSLFSGRREQFF
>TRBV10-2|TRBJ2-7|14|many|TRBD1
TGCGCCAGCAGTCCCGACAGGGTCTCCTACGAGCAGTACTTC
CASSPDRVSYEQYF
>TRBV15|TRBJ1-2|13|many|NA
TGTGCCACCAGCAGAGATGAGGCAGGGGGCTACACCTTC
CATSRDEAGGYTF